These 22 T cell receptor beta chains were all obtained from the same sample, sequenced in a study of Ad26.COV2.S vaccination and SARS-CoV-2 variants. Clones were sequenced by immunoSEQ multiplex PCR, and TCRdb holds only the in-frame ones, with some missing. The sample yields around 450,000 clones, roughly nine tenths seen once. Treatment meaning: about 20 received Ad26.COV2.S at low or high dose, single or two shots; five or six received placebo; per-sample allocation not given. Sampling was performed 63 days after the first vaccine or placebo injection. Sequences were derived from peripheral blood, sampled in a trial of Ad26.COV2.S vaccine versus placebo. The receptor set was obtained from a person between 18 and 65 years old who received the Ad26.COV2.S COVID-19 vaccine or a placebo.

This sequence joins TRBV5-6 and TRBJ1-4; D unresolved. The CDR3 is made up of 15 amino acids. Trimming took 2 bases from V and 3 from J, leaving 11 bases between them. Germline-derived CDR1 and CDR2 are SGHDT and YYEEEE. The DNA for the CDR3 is TGTGCCAGCAGCTTCCTCAGCGACCCTAATGAAAAACTGTTTTTT. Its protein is CASSFLSDPNEKLFF.

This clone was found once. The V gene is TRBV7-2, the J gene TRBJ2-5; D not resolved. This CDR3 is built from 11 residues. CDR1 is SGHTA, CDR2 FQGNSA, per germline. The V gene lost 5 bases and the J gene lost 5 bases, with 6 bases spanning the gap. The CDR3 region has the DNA TGTGCCAGCAGCACCTTTGAGACCCAGTACTTC. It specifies CASSTFETQYF.

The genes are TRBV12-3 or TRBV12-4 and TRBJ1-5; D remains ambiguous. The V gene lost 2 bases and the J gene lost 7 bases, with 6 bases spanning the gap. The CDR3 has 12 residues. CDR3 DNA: TGTGCCAGCAGTTTATGGGCCCAGCCCCAGCATTTT. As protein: CASSLWAQPQHF.

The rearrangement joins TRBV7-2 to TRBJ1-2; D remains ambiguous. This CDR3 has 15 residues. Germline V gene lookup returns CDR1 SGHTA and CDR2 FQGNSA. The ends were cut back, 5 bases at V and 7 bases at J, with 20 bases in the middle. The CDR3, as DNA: TGTGCCAGCAGCCTAGGAGGGTCGGGAGGATCTGGCTACACCTTC. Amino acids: CASSLGGSGGSGYTF.

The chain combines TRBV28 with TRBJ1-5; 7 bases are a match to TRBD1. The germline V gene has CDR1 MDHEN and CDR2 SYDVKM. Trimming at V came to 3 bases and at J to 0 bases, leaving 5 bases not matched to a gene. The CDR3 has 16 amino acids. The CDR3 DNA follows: TGTGCCAGCAGTTTGGCCAGGGGGTATAGCAATCAGCCCCAGCATTTT. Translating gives CASSLARGYSNQPQHF. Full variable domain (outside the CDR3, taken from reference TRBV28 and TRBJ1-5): DVKVTQSSRYLVKRTGEKVFLECVQDMDHENMFWYRQDPGLGLRLIYFSYDVKMKEKGDIPEGYSVSREKKERFSLILESASTNQTSMYLCASSLARGYSNQPQHFGDGTRLSIL.

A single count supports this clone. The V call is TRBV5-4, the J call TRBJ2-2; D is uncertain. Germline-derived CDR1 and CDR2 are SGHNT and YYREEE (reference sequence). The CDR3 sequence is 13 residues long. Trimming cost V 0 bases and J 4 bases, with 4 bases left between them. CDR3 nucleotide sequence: TGTGCCAGCAGCTTGGCCATCACCGGGGAGCTGTTTTTT. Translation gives CASSLAITGELFF.

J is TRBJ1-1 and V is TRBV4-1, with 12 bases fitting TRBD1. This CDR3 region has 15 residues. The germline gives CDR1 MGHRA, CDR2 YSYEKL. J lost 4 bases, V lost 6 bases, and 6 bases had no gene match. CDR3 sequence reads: CASRTGQGAVTEAFF. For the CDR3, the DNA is TGCGCCAGCAGAACGGGACAGGGGGCTGTCACTGAAGCTTTCTTT.

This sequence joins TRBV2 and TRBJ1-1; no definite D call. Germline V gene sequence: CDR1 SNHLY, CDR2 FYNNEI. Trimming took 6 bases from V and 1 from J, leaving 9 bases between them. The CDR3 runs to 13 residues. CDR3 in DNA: TGTGCCAGCAGGACCTATAGGAACACTGAAGCTTTCTTT. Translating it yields CASRTYRNTEAFF.

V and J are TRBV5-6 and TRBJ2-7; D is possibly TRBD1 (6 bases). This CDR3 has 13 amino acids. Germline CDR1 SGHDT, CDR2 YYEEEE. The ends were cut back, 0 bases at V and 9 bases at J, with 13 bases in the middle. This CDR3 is CASSLGRTDRQYF. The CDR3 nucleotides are TGTGCCAGCAGCTTGGGCAGGACGGACAGGCAGTACTTC.

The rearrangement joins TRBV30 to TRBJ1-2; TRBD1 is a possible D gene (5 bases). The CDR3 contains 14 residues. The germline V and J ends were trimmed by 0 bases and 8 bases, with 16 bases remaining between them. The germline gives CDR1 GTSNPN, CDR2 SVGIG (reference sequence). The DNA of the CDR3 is TGTGCCTGGAGTGTAAGCGGACACTCGAGCGGCTACACCTTC. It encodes CAWSVSGHSSGYTF.

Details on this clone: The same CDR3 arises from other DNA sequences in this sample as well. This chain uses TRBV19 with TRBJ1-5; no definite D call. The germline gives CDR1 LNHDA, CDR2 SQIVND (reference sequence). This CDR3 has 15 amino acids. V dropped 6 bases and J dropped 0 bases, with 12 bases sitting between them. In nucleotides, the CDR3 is TGTGCCAGTAGCATTGTAGGTTATAGCAATCAGCCCCAGCATTTT. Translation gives CASSIVGYSNQPQHF.

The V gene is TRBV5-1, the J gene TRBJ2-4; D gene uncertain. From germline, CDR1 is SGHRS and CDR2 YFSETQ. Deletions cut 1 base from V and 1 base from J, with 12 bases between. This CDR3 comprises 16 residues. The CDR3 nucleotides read TGCGCCAGCAGCTTGACGTTGGGGTTGGCCAAAAACATTCAGTACTTC. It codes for CASSLTLGLAKNIQYF.

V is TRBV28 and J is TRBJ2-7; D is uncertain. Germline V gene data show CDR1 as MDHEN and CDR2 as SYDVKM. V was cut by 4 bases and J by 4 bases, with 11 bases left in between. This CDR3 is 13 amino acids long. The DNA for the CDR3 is TGTGCCAGCAGTTCAGTCGAAGAATACGAGCAGTACTTC. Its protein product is CASSSVEEYEQYF.

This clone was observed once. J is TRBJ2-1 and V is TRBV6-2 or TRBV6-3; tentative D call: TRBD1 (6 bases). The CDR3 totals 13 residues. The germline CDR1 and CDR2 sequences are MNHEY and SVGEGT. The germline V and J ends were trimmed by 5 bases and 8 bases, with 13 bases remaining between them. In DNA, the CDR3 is TGTGCCAGCAGTATATATCCAGGGGATGAGCAGTTCTTC. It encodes CASSIYPGDEQFF.

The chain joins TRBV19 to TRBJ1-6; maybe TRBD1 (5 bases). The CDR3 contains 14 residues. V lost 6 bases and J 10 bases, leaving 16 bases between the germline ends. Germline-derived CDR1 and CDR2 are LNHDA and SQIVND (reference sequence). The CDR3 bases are TGTGCCAGTAGCGGCGGGGGGGGAGGGTCACCCCTCCACTTT. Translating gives CASSGGGGGSPLHF.

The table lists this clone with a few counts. The CDR3 loop is CASSETPYPNEQYV. The CDR3 nucleotides are TGTGCCAGCAGTGAGACCCCCTATCCTAACGAGCAGTACGTC. V is TRBV2 and J is TRBJ2-7; the D is unclear. Germline V lookup: CDR1 SNHLY, CDR2 FYNNEI. Between the trimmed V and J ends, which lost 3 bases and 5 bases, there was a span of 14 bases. This CDR3 has 14 amino acids.

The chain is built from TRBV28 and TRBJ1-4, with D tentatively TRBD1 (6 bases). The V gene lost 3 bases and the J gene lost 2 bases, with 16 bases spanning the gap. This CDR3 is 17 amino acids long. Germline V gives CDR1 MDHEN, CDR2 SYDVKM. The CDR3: CASSFSLTGTTNEKLFF. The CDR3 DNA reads TGTGCCAGCAGTTTTTCCCTTACAGGGACCACTAATGAAAAACTGTTTTTT.

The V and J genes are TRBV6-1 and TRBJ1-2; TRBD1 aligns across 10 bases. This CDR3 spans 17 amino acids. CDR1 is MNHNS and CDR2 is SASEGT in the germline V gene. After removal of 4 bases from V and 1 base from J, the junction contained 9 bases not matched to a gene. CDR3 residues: CASSVRDRGPINYGYTF. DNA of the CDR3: TGTGCCAGCAGTGTCCGGGACAGGGGACCGATTAACTATGGCTACACCTTC.

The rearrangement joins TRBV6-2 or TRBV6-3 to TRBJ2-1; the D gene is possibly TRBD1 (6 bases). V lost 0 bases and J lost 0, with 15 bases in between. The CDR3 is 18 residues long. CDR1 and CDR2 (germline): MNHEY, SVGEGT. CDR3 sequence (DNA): TGTGCCAGCAGTTACTCGCCCTCGGACAGTGGCTCCTACAATGAGCAGTTCTTC. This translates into CASSYSPSDSGSYNEQFF.

This CDR3 is CASSKDGDDYADTQYF. CDR3 DNA sequence: TGTGCCAGCAGCAAAGACGGGGACGATTATGCAGATACGCAGTATTTT. V usage is TRBV9 and J usage is TRBJ2-3; D may correspond to TRBD1 or TRBD2 (5 bases each). Germline assignment: CDR1 SGDLS and CDR2 YYNGEE. V dropped 4 bases and J dropped 4 bases, with 19 bases sitting between them. The CDR3 runs 16 residues.

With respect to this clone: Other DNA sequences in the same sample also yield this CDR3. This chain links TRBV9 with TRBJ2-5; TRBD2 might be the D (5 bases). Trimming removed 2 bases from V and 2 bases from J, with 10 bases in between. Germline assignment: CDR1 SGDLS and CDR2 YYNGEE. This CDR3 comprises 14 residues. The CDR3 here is CASSVGGRQETQYF. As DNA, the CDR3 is TGTGCCAGCAGCGTTGGTGGGAGACAAGAGACCCAGTACTTC.

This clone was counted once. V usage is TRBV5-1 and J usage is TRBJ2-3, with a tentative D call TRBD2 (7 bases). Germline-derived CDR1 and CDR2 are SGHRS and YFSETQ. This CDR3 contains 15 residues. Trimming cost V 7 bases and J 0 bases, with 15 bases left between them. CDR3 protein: CASPWGGRSTDTQYF. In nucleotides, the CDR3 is TGCGCCAGCCCCTGGGGGGGCCGGAGCACAGATACGCAGTATTTT.